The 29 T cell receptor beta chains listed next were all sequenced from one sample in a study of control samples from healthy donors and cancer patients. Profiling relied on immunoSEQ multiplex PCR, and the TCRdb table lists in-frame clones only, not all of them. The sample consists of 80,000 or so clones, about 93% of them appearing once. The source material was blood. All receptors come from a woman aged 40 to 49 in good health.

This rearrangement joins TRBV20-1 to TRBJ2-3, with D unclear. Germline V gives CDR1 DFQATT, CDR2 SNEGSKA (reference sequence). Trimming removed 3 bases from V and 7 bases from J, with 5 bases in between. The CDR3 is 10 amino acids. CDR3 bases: TGCAGTGCTAGTGATAATACGCAGTATTTT. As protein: CSASDNTQYF.

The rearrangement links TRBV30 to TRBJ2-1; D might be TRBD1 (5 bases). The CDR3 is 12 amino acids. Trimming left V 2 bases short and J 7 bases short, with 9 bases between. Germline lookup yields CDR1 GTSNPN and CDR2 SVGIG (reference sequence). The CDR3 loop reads CAWSQGLNEQFF. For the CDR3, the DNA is TGTGCCTGGAGTCAGGGTCTGAATGAGCAGTTCTTC.

The CDR3 spells CASKGGVVTEAFF. The DNA of the CDR3 is TGTGCCAGCAAGGGAGGGGTGGTCACTGAAGCTTTCTTT. This chain uses TRBV2 with TRBJ1-1; D is perhaps TRBD1 (5 bases). The CDR3 spans 13 residues. Germline V lookup: CDR1 SNHLY, CDR2 FYNNEI. Trimming took 7 bases from V and 4 from J, leaving 13 bases between them.

The CDR3 DNA sequence: TGTGCCAGCAGCTCCCCTTGGGGGGTAAACACAGATACGCAGTATTTT. This sequence encodes CASSSPWGVNTDTQYF. The V and J genes are TRBV5-8 and TRBJ2-3; a possible D gene is TRBD2 (6 bases). Germline V gene lookup returns CDR1 SGHTS and CDR2 YDEGEE. The CDR3 covers 16 residues. V was trimmed by 3 bases and J by 2 bases, leaving 16 bases between them.

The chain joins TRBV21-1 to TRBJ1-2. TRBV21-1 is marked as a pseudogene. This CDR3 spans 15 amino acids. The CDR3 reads CASSKGGLIVYGYTF. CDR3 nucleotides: TGTGCCAGCAGCAAAGGGGGACTAATAGTCTATGGCTACACCTTC.

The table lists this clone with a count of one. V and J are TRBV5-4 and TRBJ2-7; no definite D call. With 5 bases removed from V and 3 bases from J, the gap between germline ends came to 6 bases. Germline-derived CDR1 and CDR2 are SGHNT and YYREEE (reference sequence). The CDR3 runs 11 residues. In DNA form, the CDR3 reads TGTGCCAGCAGTCTCCACTACGAGCAGTACTTC. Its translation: CASSLHYEQYF.

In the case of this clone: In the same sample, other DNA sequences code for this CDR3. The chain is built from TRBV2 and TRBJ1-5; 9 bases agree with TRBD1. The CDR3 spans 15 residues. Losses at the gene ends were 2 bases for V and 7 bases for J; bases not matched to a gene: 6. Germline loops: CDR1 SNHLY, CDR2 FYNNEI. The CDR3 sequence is CASSERTGENQPQHF. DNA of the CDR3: TGTGCCAGCAGTGAAAGGACAGGGGAAAACCAGCCCCAGCATTTT.

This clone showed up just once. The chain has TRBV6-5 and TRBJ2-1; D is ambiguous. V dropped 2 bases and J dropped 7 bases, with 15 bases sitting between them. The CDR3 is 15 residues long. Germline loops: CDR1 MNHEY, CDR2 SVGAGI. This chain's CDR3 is CASSYQPAERNEQFF. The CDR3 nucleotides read TGTGCCAGCAGTTACCAACCAGCAGAGAGAAATGAGCAGTTCTTC.

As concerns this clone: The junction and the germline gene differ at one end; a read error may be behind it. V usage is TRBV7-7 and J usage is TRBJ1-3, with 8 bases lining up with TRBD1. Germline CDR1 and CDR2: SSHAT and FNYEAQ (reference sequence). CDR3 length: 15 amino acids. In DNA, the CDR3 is TGTGCTAGCAGCTCTAGGACAGGGCCTGGAAACACCATATATTTT. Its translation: CASSSRTGPGNTIYF.

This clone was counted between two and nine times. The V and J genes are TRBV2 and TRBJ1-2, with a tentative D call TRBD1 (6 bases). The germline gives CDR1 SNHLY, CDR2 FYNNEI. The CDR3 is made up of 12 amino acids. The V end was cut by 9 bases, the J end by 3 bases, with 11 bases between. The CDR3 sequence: CASRQEDYGYTF. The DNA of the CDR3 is TGTGCCAGTAGACAGGAGGACTATGGCTACACCTTC. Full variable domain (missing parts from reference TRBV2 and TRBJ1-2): EPEVTQTPSHQVTQMGQEVILRCVPISNHLYFYWYRQILGQKVEFLVSFYNNEISEKSEIFDDQFSVERPDGSNFTLKIRSTKLEDSAMYFCASRQEDYGYTFGSGTRLTVV.

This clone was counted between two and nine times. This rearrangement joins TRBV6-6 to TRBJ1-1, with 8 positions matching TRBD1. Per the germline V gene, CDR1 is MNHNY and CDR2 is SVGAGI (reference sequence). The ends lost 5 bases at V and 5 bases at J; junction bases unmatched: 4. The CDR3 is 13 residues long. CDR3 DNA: TGTGCCAGCAGTAGGACAGGGTCAACTGAAGCTTTCTTT. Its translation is CASSRTGSTEAFF.

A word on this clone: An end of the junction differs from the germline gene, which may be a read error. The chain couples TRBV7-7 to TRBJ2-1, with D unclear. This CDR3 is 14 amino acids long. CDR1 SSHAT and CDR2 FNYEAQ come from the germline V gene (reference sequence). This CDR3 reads CASSLWGSYNEQFF. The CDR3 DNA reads TGTGCTAGCAGCTTGTGGGGCTCCTACAATGAGCAGTTCTTC.

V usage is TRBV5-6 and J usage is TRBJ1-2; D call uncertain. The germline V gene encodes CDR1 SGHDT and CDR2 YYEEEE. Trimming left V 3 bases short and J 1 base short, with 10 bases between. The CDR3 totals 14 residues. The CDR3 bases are TGTGCCAGCAGCTCGGAGGGAGTTAACTATGGCTACACCTTC. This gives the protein CASSSEGVNYGYTF.

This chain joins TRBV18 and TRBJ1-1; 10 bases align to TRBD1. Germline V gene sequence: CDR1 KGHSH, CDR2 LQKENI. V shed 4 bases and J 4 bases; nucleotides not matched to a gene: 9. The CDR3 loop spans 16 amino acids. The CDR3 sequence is CASSQGTGALGTEAFF. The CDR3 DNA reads TGTGCCAGCTCACAGGGGACAGGGGCTTTGGGCACTGAAGCTTTCTTT.

The DNA of the CDR3 is TGCAGCCACTCCTCGGGGGCTGGAAACACCATATATTTT. It specifies CSHSSGAGNTIYF. The chain employs TRBV29-1 and TRBJ1-3; tentatively, D is TRBD1 (5 bases). This CDR3 is 13 amino acids long. Germline V gives CDR1 SQVTM, CDR2 ANQGSEA. V was cut by 8 bases and J by 2 bases, with 13 bases left in between.

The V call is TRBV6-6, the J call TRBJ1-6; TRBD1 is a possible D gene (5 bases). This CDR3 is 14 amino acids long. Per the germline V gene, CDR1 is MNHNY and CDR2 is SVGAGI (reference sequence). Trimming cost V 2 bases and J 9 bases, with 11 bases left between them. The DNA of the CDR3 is TGTGCCAGCAGTTACCCTGACAGAATTTCACCCCTCCACTTT. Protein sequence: CASSYPDRISPLHF.

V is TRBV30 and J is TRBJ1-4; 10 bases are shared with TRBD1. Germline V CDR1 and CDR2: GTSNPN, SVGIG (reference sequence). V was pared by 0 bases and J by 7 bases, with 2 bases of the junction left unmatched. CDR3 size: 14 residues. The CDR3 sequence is CAWSVTGGVEKLFF. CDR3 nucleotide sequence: TGTGCCTGGAGTGTGACAGGGGGCGTTGAAAAACTGTTTTTT. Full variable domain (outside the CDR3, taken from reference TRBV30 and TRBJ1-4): SQTIHQWPATLVQPVGSPLSLECTVEGTSNPNLYWYRQAAGRGLQLLFYSVGIGQISSEVPQNLSASRPQDRQFILSSKKLLLSDSGFYLCAWSVTGGVEKLFFGSGTQLSVL.

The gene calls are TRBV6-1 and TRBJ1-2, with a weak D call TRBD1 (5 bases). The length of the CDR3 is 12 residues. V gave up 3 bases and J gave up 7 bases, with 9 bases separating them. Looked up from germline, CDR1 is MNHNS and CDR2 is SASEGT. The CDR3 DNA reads TGTGCCAGCAGTGATCAGGGAGGTGGCTACACCTTC. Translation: CASSDQGGGYTF.

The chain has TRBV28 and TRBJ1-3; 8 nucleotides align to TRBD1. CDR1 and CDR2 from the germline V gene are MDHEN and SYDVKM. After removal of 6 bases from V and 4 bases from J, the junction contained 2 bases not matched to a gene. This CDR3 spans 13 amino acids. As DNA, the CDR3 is TGTGCCAGCAGAACAGGGGGAGGAAACACCATATATTTT. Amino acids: CASRTGGGNTIYF.

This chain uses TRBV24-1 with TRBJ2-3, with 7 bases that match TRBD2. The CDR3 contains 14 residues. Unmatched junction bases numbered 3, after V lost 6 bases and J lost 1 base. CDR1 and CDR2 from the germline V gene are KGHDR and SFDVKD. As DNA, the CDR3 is TGTGCCACCAGTTCTGGGGGGGGCACAGATACGCAGTATTTT. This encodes CATSSGGGTDTQYF.

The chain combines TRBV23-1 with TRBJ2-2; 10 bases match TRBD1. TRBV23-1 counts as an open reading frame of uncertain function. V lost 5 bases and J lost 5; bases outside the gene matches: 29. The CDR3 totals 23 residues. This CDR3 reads CASSDGTGELLAGTNWGTGELFF. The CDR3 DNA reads TGCGCCAGCAGTGATGGGACAGGGGAACTCTTAGCGGGCACTAATTGGGGAACCGGGGAGCTGTTTTTT.

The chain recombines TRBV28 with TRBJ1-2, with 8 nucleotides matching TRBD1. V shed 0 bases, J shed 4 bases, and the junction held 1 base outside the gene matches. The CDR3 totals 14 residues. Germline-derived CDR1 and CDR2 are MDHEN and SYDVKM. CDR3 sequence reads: CASSLWDRAYGYTF. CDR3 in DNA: TGTGCCAGCAGTTTATGGGACAGGGCCTATGGCTACACCTTC.

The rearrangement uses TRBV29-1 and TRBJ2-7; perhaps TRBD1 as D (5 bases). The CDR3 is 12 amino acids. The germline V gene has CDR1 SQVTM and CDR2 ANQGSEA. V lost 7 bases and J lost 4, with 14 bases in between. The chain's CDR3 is CSAQRQGYEQYF. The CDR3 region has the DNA TGCAGCGCTCAGAGGCAGGGTTACGAGCAGTACTTC.

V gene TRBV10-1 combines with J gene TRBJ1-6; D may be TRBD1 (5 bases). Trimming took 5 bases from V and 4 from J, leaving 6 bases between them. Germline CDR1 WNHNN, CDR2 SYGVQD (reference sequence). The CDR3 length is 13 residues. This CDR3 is CASSRGYNSPLHF. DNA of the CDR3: TGCGCCAGCAGTCGGGGGTATAATTCACCCCTCCACTTT.

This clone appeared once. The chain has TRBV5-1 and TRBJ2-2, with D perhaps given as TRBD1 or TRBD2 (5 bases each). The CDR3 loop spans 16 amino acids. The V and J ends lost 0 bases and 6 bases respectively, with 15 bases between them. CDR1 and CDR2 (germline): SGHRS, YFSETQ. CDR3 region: CASSLAEGFGAGELFF. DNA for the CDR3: TGCGCCAGCAGCTTGGCCGAGGGGTTTGGCGCCGGGGAGCTGTTTTTT.

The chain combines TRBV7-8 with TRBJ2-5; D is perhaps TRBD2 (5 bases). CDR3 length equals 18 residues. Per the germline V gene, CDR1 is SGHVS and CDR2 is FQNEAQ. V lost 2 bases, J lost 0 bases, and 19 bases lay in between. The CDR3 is CASSLPSLDGGYQETQYF. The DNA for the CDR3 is TGTGCCAGCAGCTTACCCTCCCTCGACGGCGGGTACCAAGAGACCCAGTACTTC.

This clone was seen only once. The CDR3 bases are TGTGCCAGCAGCTTAGCAGCGGGAGAGAACTACGAGCAGTACTTC. Protein sequence: CASSLAAGENYEQYF. The chain combines TRBV7-9 with TRBJ2-7; 8 bases map to TRBD2. Germline CDR1 reads SEHNR; CDR2 reads FQNEAQ (reference sequence). Trimming cost V 0 bases and J 3 bases; bases outside gene matches: 4. This CDR3 is built from 15 residues.

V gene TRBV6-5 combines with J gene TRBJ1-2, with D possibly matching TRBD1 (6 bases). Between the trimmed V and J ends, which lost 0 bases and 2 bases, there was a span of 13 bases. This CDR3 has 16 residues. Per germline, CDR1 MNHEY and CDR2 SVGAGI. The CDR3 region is CASSYSGGAGNYGYTF. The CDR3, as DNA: TGTGCCAGCAGTTACTCTGGGGGGGCTGGAAACTATGGCTACACCTTC.

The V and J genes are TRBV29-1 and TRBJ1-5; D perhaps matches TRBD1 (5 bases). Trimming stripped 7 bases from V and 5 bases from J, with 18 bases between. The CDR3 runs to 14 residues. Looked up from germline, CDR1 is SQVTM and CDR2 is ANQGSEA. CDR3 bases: TGCAGCGCTAGAGTGGGGGAGACAGATCAGCCCCAGCATTTT. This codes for CSARVGETDQPQHF.